Listed below are T cell receptor beta chains from one sample, sequenced in a study of blood T cell repertoires in COVID-19. The data were produced by immunoSEQ multiplex PCR, yet TCRdb's version contains in-frame clones alone and is incomplete. The profile shows approximately 150,000 clones, about four fifths of them singletons. Material: peripheral blood. The receptors here all came from a woman in her sixties with COVID-19, enrolled during active disease. The CDR3 runs from the conserved cysteine through the conserved F or W. The D gene is left open where the match is weak. Clone sizes are given selectively: once, few, many, or a class where the clone is expanded.

length	size	V	J	D	DNA	CDR3
17	.	TRBV7-2	TRBJ2-3	TRBD1	TGTGCCAGCAGCCCTCCCCCCGGGACAGGGAGGGGAGATACGCAGTATTTT	CASSPPPGTGRGDTQYF
16	.	TRBV9	TRBJ2-3	.	TGTGCCAGCAGCGTAGCGGGCAGGGCTAGCACAGATACGCAGTATTTT	CASSVAGRASTDTQYF
13	.	TRBV5-6	TRBJ2-7	.	TGTGCCAGCAGCTTGTTCAGGGACAACGAGCAGTACTTC	CASSLFRDNEQYF
16	few	TRBV5-4	TRBJ2-2	TRBD2	TGTGCCAGCAGCCCGATAGCGGGAGGGAACACCGGGGAGCTGTTTTTT	CASSPIAGGNTGELFF
13	.	TRBV15	TRBJ1-1	.	TGTGCCACCAAACCAGGGGCCCAACGTGAAGCTTTCTTT	CATKPGAQREAFF
14	.	TRBV2	TRBJ1-5	TRBD1	TGTGCCAGCACTGGTCAGGGGGCGAATCAGCCCCAGCATTTT	CASTGQGANQPQHF
20	.	TRBV19	TRBJ2-7	TRBD2	TGTGCCAGTACCGCCCCTCTCCAGGGTCCCGTCGGGGGAGGGTCCTACGAGCAGTACTTC	CASTAPLQGPVGGGSYEQYF
19	few	TRBV28	TRBJ2-1	TRBD2	TGTGCCAGCAGCCCGACCCTCGGACTAGCGGGAGTCTCCTACAATGAGCAGTTCTTC	CASSPTLGLAGVSYNEQFF
14	.	TRBV19	TRBJ1-4	.	TGTGCCAGTAGCCCGGCCAGGGGAAGAGAAAAACTGTTTTTT	CASSPARGREKLFF
11	.	TRBV29-1	TRBJ1-2	.	TGCAGCGTTCTTTGGGAGCGTGGCTACACCTTC	CSVLWERGYTF
14	.	TRBV5-1	TRBJ2-7	TRBD1	TGCGCCAGCAGCGCAACAGGGGGGATCTACGAGCAGTACTTC	CASSATGGIYEQYF
17	.	TRBV2	TRBJ2-3	TRBD2	TGTGCCAGCAGTGATTTACTAGCGGGTTCTGCCACAGATACGCAGTATTTT	CASSDLLAGSATDTQYF
15	.	TRBV9	TRBJ2-3	.	TGTGCCAGCAGCCCGGGACTTCTGAGGACAGATACGCAGTATTTT	CASSPGLLRTDTQYF
15	.	TRBV5-1	TRBJ2-3	TRBD1	TGCGCCAGCAGTACGGGGACAGGGGTGAGAGATACGCAGTATTTT	CASSTGTGVRDTQYF
15	.	TRBV4-1	TRBJ1-6	.	TGCGCCAGCAGCCAAGAGGGGGCTCAAATTTCACCCCTCCACTTT	CASSQEGAQISPLHF
15	.	TRBV28	TRBJ2-7	.	TGTGCCAGCACTCCGGGTGGAGGGCTCTCCTACGAGCAGTACTTC	CASTPGGGLSYEQYF
14	.	TRBV6-5	TRBJ1-5	TRBD1	TGTGCCAGCAGTTTGGGACAGGGCAATCAGCCCCAGCATTTT	CASSLGQGNQPQHF
16	.	TRBV5-1	TRBJ2-1	TRBD2	TGCGCCAGCAGTTTGACAACTAGCGTCTCCTACAATGAGCAGTTCTTC	CASSLTTSVSYNEQFF
15	.	TRBV5-4	TRBJ1-1	.	TGTGCCAGCAGCCTTGGGGCGGGGGCGCGGACTGAAGCTTTCTTT	CASSLGAGARTEAFF
22	.	TRBV28	TRBJ2-3	TRBD2	TGTGCCAGCAGTTTATCCCGTGCGTCCGAAGCGGGAGGGCCCCCCAGCACAGATACGCAGTATTTT	CASSLSRASEAGGPPSTDTQYF
14	.	TRBV7-7	TRBJ2-1	TRBD2	TGTGCTAGCAGCGCCCTAGCGGGAGGGAATGAGCAGTTCTTC	CASSALAGGNEQFF
16	.	TRBV5-1	TRBJ2-7	TRBD2	TGCGCCAGCAGCTTGGGCCCTAGCGGGACGACGTTGGAGCAGTACTTC	CASSLGPSGTTLEQYF
16	.	TRBV5-5	TRBJ1-1	TRBD1	TGTGCCAGCAGCTTCCGGACAGGGATGGGGAACACTGAAGCTTTCTTT	CASSFRTGMGNTEAFF
15	many	TRBV5-1	TRBJ2-2	.	TGCGCCAGCAGCTTGGCCGTCACAAACACCGGGGAGCTGTTTTTT	CASSLAVTNTGELFF
15	.	TRBV7-9	TRBJ1-6	.	TGTGCCAGCAGCCGCCAGGGTTTCAAAGAATCACCCCTCCACTTT	CASSRQGFKESPLHF
15	.	TRBV5-4	TRBJ2-3	.	TGTGCCAGCAGCTCCGGGGGGCCCCCTCCAGATACGCAGTATTTT	CASSSGGPPPDTQYF
19	few	TRBV19	TRBJ1-1	TRBD1	TGTGCCAGTAGTACCTGGGACAGGGGCCTCACAAACTCGAACACTGAAGCTTTCTTT	CASSTWDRGLTNSNTEAFF
17	.	TRBV27	TRBJ2-3	.	TGTGCCAGCAGTCCCTCTCTATTGGGGGCTGGCACAGATACGCAGTATTTT	CASSPSLLGAGTDTQYF
15	.	TRBV27	TRBJ1-1	TRBD1	TGTGCCAGCCCACTAAGTAAGACAGGGGACGGTGAAGCTTTCTTT	CASPLSKTGDGEAFF
14	.	TRBV9	TRBJ1-1	TRBD1	TGTGCCAGCAGCCGACAGGGAGTGGACACTGAAGCTTTCTTT	CASSRQGVDTEAFF
16	.	TRBV6-5	TRBJ2-1	TRBD2	TGTGCCAGCAGTTCCACTAGCGGGAGTGATTGGATTGAGCAGTTCTTC	CASSSTSGSDWIEQFF
15	.	TRBV5-4	TRBJ1-2	TRBD1	TGTGCCAGCAGCTTGCATGGACAGGGGTCGTATGGCTACACCTTC	CASSLHGQGSYGYTF
13	.	TRBV29-1	TRBJ2-7	.	TGCAGCGTTGTTACTGGGGGCAACTACGAGCAGTACTTC	CSVVTGGNYEQYF
15	.	TRBV28	TRBJ2-5	.	TGTGCCAGCAGTTTATCTCAAGGGGCCCAAGAGACCCAGTACTTC	CASSLSQGAQETQYF
14	.	TRBV5-4	TRBJ2-1	.	TGTGCCAGCAGCTTGGATGTGACTAACAATGAGCAGTTCTTC	CASSLDVTNNEQFF
16	.	TRBV18	TRBJ2-1	.	TGTGCCAGCTCACCACTCTCGGGTAGCGGTTACAATGAGCAGTTCTTC	CASSPLSGSGYNEQFF
14	.	TRBV10-3	TRBJ2-5	.	TGTGCCACCACCTCGGAGGGGGCGGGGGAGACCCAGTACTTC	CATTSEGAGETQYF
15	.	TRBV5-5	TRBJ2-7	.	TGTGCCAGCAGCTTGGGATGGGACTGGTCCTACGAGCAGTACTTC	CASSLGWDWSYEQYF
13	few	TRBV27	TRBJ1-6	.	TGTGCCAGCAGTTACAGGGACGGGTCACCCCTCCACTTT	CASSYRDGSPLHF
15	.	TRBV21-1	TRBJ1-6	.	TGTGCCAGCAGCAAAGAGGAAGGGGGTGAATCACCCCTCCACTTT	CASSKEEGGESPLHF
15	once	TRBV6-5	TRBJ2-5	TRBD1	TGTGCCAGCAGTTACGGACAGGGGATCCAAGAGACCCAGTACTTC	CASSYGQGIQETQYF
16	.	TRBV11-2	TRBJ2-3	TRBD2	TGTGCCAGCAGCTTAGATCTAGCGGGGCCCACAGATACGCAGTATTTT	CASSLDLAGPTDTQYF
13	.	TRBV19	TRBJ2-3	.	TGTGCCAGTAGTATCCTACGAGGGGATACGCAGTATTTT	CASSILRGDTQYF
16	.	TRBV5-4	TRBJ1-2	.	TGTGCCAGCAGCCGGAGTGAAGTAACAGGGCATCATGGCTACACCTTC	CASSRSEVTGHHGYTF
20	.	TRBV14	TRBJ1-3	.	TGTGCCAGCAGCCAACTCTGGTCAAGCGATGACCCACGCTCTGGAAACACCATATATTTT	CASSQLWSSDDPRSGNTIYF
15	few	TRBV7-3	TRBJ1-6	TRBD1	TGTGCCAGCAGCTCTCAGGGGGAATTGGATTCACCCCTCCACTTT	CASSSQGELDSPLHF
13	.	TRBV7-2	TRBJ2-1	TRBD1	TGTGCCAGCAGCTTAGAACAGGGGCGGGAGCAGTTCTTC	CASSLEQGREQFF
13	.	TRBV6-5	TRBJ1-1	.	TGTGCCAGCAGGGCTGTACGGGGCACTGAAGCTTTCTTT	CASRAVRGTEAFF
13	.	TRBV19	TRBJ1-1	.	TGTGCCAGTAGTATAGTGGGGGGAACTGAAGCTTTCTTT	CASSIVGGTEAFF
12	.	TRBV5-1	TRBJ2-7	.	TGCGCCAGCAGCTCAGGGTTCGGCGAGCAGTACTTC	CASSSGFGEQYF
16	.	TRBV3-1/TRBV3-2	TRBJ2-1	.	TGTGCCAGCAGCCAAAGCGGACGCACATCCTACAATGAGCAGTTCTTC	CASSQSGRTSYNEQFF
13	.	TRBV13	TRBJ2-7	.	TGTGCCAGCAGCTTAGACCATCTCGGCGAGCAGTACTTC	CASSLDHLGEQYF
12	.	TRBV24-1	TRBJ2-7	TRBD2	TGTGCCACCAGTGATTTGGCGGGAGTTTGGTACTTC	CATSDLAGVWYF
15	.	TRBV6-4	TRBJ1-6	TRBD1	TGTGCCAGCAGTGCCGCGACAGGGGGGGAATCACCCCTCCACTTT	CASSAATGGESPLHF
15	.	TRBV7-6	TRBJ2-7	TRBD1	TGTGCCAGCAGCCCCGGCCCGGGACAGGGGTACGAGCAGTACTTC	CASSPGPGQGYEQYF
14	once	TRBV3-1/TRBV3-2	TRBJ1-1	.	TGTGCCAGCAGCCCCAGATCCATGAACACTGAAGCTTTCTTT	CASSPRSMNTEAFF
14	.	TRBV10-3	TRBJ1-5	.	TGTGCCATCAGTGAGCAGGGTAGCAATCAGCCCCAGCATTTT	CAISEQGSNQPQHF